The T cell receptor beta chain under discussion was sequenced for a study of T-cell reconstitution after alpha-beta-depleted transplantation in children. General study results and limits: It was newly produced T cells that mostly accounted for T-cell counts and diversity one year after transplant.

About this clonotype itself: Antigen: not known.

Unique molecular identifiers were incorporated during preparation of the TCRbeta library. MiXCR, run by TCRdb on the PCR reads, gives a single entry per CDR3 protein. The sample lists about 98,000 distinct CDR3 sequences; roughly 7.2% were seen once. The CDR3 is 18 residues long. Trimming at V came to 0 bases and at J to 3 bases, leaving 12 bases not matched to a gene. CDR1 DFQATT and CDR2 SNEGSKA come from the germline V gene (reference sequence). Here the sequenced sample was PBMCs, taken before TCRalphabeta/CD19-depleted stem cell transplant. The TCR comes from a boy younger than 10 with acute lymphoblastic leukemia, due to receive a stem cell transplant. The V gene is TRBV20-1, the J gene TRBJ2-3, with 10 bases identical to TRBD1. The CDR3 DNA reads TGCAGTGCTAGAGACCCTACTCAGACAGGGGGCATTACAGATACGCAGTATTTT. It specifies CSARDPTQTGGITDTQYF.